This T cell receptor (beta chain) appears in the sequencing data of a study of graft-versus-host responses after intestinal transplantation. Study overall: Multivisceral, liver-intestinal, or isolated intestinal grafts were transplanted into recipients. Each recipient received anti-thymocyte globulin induction, then tacrolimus and steroids for about 3 years.

Concerning this clone: Antigen unknown.

The CDR3 length is 15 residues. V trimming: 0 bases; J trimming: 0 bases; junction bases outside the gene matches: 1. The V gene's germline CDR1 is SGHRS and CDR2 YFSETQ. Sequenced by immunoSEQ multiplex PCR; TCRdb stores in-frame clones only, minus some. The table has around 45,000 clones, approximately 94% seen once. The study, taken as a whole, reports: Some patients had graft-donor T cell macrochimerism. In their allografts, the ratios of graft-versus-host to host-versus-graft T cell clones were high. GvH clones were identified in recipient marrow, with some first appearing in ileum or blood.

The chain couples TRBV5-1 to TRBJ1-2, with 8 positions matching TRBD1. The sequence was collected from a human patient who received an intestinal transplant, so some T cells may come from the graft donor. Sequencing was performed on PBMCs, taken about 320 days after intestinal transplant. In DNA, the CDR3 is TGCGCCAGCAGCTTGGGGGACAGGTCTAACTATGGCTACACCTTC. Protein: CASSLGDRSNYGYTF.